This T cell receptor (beta chain) comes out of a study of blood T cell repertoires in COVID-19. Data came from immunoSEQ multiplex PCR; TCRdb stores just in-frame clones and leaves some out. The sample contains just over 90,000 clones, more than 75% of which appear only once. The CDR3 consists of 15 residues. J gave up 5 bases and V 3 bases, and 9 bases lay outside the gene matches. CDR1 and CDR2 from the germline V gene are MNHEY and SVGEGT. The V gene is TRBV6-2 or TRBV6-3, the J gene TRBJ1-1, with TRBD1 matching 7 bases. The sequence was obtained from a man in his sixties or seventies with acute or convalescent COVID-19. The specimen was peripheral blood. The CDR3 protein is CASSYLKGAGTEAFF. In DNA, the CDR3 is TGTGCCAGCAGTTATTTAAAGGGGGCAGGGACTGAAGCTTTCTTT.